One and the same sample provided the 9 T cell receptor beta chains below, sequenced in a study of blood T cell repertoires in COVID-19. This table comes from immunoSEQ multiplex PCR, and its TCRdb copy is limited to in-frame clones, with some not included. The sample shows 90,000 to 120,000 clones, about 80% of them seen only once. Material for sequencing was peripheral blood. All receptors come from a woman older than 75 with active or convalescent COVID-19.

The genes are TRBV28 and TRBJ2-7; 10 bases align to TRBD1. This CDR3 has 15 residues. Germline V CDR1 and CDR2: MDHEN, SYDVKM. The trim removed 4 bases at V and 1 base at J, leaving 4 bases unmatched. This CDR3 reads CASSSGTGESYEQYF. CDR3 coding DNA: TGTGCCAGCAGTTCAGGGACAGGGGAATCCTACGAGCAGTACTTC. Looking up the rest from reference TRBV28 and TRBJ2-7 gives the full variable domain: DVKVTQSSRYLVKRTGEKVFLECVQDMDHENMFWYRQDPGLGLRLIYFSYDVKMKEKGDIPEGYSVSREKKERFSLILESASTNQTSMYLCASSSGTGESYEQYFGPGTRLTVT.

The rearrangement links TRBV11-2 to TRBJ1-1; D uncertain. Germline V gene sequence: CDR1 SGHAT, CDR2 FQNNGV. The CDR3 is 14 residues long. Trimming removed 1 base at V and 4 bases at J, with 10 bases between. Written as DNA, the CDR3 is TGTGCCAGCAGCTTAGGCTCGGGTAGCACTGAAGCTTTCTTT. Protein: CASSLGSGSTEAFF.

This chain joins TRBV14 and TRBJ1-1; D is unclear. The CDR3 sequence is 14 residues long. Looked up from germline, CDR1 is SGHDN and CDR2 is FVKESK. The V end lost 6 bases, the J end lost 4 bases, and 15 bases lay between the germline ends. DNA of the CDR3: TGTGCCAGCAGTCCGTCCCCCCAGGCCACTGAAGCTTTCTTT. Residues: CASSPSPQATEAFF.

As DNA, the CDR3 is TGTGCCAGCAGTAATCAGGGGGCCGAAAAGAACACTGAAGCTTTCTTT. Protein sequence: CASSNQGAEKNTEAFF. The chain joins TRBV28 to TRBJ1-1; 8 nucleotides match TRBD1. From germline, CDR1 is MDHEN and CDR2 SYDVKM. The CDR3 has 16 residues. V was pared by 5 bases and J by 1 base, with 9 bases of the junction left unmatched.

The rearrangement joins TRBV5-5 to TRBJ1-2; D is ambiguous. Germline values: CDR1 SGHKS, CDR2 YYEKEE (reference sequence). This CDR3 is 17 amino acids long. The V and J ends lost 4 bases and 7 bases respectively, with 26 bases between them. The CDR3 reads CASSLTREPRQVFGYTF. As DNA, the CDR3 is TGTGCCAGCAGCCTGACGCGTGAACCGCGCCAGGTTTTTGGCTACACCTTC. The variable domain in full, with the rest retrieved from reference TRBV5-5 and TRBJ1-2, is DAGVTQSPTHLIKTRGQQVTLRCSPISGHKSVSWYQQVLGQGPQFIFQYYEKEERGRGNFPDRFSARQFPNYSSELNVNALLLGDSALYLCASSLTREPRQVFGYTFGSGTRLTVV.

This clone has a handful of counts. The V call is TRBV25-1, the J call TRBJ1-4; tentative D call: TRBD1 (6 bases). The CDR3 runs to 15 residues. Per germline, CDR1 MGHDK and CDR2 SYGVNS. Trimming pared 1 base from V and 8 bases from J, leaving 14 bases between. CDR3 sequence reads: CASSESTGQYEKLFF. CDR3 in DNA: TGTGCCAGCAGTGAATCCACAGGGCAGTACGAAAAACTGTTTTTT.

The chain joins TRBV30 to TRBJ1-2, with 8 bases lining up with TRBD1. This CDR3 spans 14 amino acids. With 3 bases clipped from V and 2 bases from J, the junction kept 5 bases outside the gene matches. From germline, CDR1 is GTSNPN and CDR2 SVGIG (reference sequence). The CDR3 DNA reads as TGTGCCTGGAGCCCCGACAGGGGCAACTATGGCTACACCTTC. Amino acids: CAWSPDRGNYGYTF.

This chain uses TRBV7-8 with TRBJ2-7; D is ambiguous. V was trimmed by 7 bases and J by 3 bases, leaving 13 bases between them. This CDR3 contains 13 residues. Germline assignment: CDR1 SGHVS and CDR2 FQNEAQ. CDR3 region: CASTGSQYYEQYF. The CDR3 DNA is TGTGCCAGCACCGGGTCCCAGTACTACGAGCAGTACTTC. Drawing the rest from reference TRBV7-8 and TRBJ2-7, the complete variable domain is GAGVSQSPRYKVAKRGQDVALRCDPISGHVSLFWYQQALGQGPEFLTYFQNEAQLDKSGLPSDRFFAERPEGSVSTLKIQRTQQEDSAVYLCASTGSQYYEQYFGPGTRLTVT.

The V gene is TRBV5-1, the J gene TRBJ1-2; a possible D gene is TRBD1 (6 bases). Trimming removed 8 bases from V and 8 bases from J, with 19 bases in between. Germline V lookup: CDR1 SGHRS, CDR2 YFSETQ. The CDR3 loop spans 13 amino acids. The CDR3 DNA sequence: TGCGCCAGTTCACTCACAGGGTATAGCGGCTACACCTTC. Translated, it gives CASSLTGYSGYTF.